The TCR beta chain described here comes from a study of shared clonotypes between healthy human individuals (dated by TCRdb to about 2020). Study-level background: A couple of women and a few men aged 18 to 49 years were included in the cohort. For each donor, CD4 naive and CD4 memory were each given three plates, CD8 naive was given two plates, and CD8 memory was given one plate. To estimate repertoire size and how much clonotype sharing occurs between individuals, the study deeply sequenced the blood TCR repertoires of five or six healthy adults. Different laboratories and diverse techniques were used to prepare libraries and sequence TCR repertoires, to increase sequencing depth and limit assay-specific biases. Between about 0.8 and 9 billion PBMCs per donor were obtained by leukapheresis. What the research found in general, with its limitations: Based on pairwise subsampling, the degree of clonotype sharing among donors was expected to be affected by sequencing depth. About 5% of naive CD4, roughly 3.5% of naive CD8, around 2.3% of memory CD4, and 0.35% to 0.4% of memory CD8 clonotypes were shared across a few donors. The small number of donors limited the genetic and exposure-history diversity represented. Naive subsets generally had larger estimated clonotype richness than memory subsets did. Higher generation probabilities were observed for clonotypes shared by all four sorted-subset donors than for non-shared clonotypes. Sampling was restricted to blood, and TCR repertoires in tissues likely differ from the TCR repertoires found in blood. Even with the large sequencing depth, rarefaction of the sorted-subset datasets indicated that sequencing was incomplete.

Using the deep immunoSEQ assay, multiplex PCR amplified TCR CDR3 regions from genomic DNA. For each cell subset, the extracted genomic DNA was distributed evenly across all wells of several immunoSEQ 96-well plates, and each plate served as one replicate. For sorted subsets, roughly 0.2 ug genomic DNA, equal to some 28,000 T cell genomes, was loaded into each replicate PCR. Purified libraries were measured with a Qubit 3.0 fluorometer, size-checked on a Bioanalyzer 2100, and measured again with the KAPA Library Quantification kit. Every immunoSEQ 96-well plate was sequenced on a separate single-read 150-cycle Illumina NextSeq 550 flow cell. On the study's bioinformatics: The immunoSEQ output contained only junctional sequences without quality scores, so filtering could not match that applied to full-length reads. Sequences were annotated with PyIR, a Python wrapper for IgBLAST v1.9, using IMGT germline references to assign V/J genes and CDR3. Any read was removed if the V/J assignment was weak (E-value above 1e-6), the CDR3 was missing, or the read contained stop codons, out-of-frame junctions, or ambiguous translated residues. V3J clonotypes were defined as sequences sharing an identical inferred V gene, J gene, and CDR3 amino acid sequence. The percentage overlap between two repertoires was calculated by dividing the number of shared unique clonotypes by the size of the smaller repertoire. RTK rarefaction, the Chao1 estimator, and Recon v2.1 estimates of unobserved clonotypes were used to assess repertoire richness. Generation probabilities for all TCRbeta clonotypes obtained by the gDNA method from a handful of donors were computed using OLGA. TCRdb carries this immuneACCESS record with in-frame sequences only. Its versions omit some clonotypes, under half of them owing to an unresolved V gene in the studies checked, with the rest unexplained. That table gives V, J and clone size, and the DNA gave D and trimming. The sample table lists roughly 650,000 clones, roughly 97% of them with a count of one. Roughly 0.05% of the sample is held by the ten biggest clonotypes.

The count of this clone is one. Its antigen is unknown. Base-call qualities are not available, and no considerably larger clone is one nucleotide away. The donors were healthy, HIV-negative adults who had no recently reported acute infections or vaccinations. All donors were Caucasian adults living in Nashville, Tennessee, USA. CD4+ T cells were enriched by magnetic negative selection; naive cells were then positively selected on CD45RA, and the negative fraction formed the memory subset. Blood was collected by leukapheresis, and PBMCs were isolated by Ficoll-Histopaque density gradient centrifugation and then cryopreserved in liquid nitrogen vapor phase. Purity and quantity of every magnetically sorted T cell population were checked by analytical flow cytometry. Genomic DNA was isolated from every sorted fraction and measured by UV absorbance on a Nanodrop 2000c. Trimming accounts for 9 bases at V and 0 bases at J, while the number of junction bases matched to no gene is 9. The germline V gene (reference sequence) provides CDR1 LNHDA and CDR2 SQIVND. Reading from cysteine to phenylalanine, the CDR3 counts 15 amino acids. CDR3 DNA is the only sequence kept; it has 45 bases, read in frame from the first base.

The chain uses TRBV19 and TRBJ1-2, with 8 central nucleotides matching TRBD1. Sequenced material: naive CD4+ T cells sorted from blood. The sample's cell subset or site label, decoded: CD45RA+ positively selected. The clonotype originates from a woman aged 25 to 39 in good health. The CDR3 region has the sequence CASTADRGANYGYTF. The DNA sequence is given as TGTGCCAGCACGGCAGACAGGGGAGCTAACTATGGCTACACCTTC.